The clone carrying this T cell receptor beta chain was detected only a few times. The antigen remains unidentified. TCRdb itself ran the reads through MiXCR, one entry per CDR3 protein. The data contain approximately 490,000 distinct CDR3 sequences, around 10% of them singletons. The source of the sample is a study of T cell repertoires in cytomegalovirus infection. Study conclusions and caveats: Cumulative frequency of public TCR beta families picked out carriers of CMV plus the relevant HLA. CMV-specific HLA-C-restricted TCR beta clonotypes dominated the ex vivo response.

Trimming at V came to 1 base and at J to 6 bases, leaving 8 bases not matched to a gene. The germline CDR1 and CDR2 sequences are SGHVS and FNYEAQ. The CDR3 is 16 residues long. The origin of this receptor is a human donor in good health (CMV status not recorded). Some clones in this sample may be carry-over from other donors' samples. Specimen: PBMCs. The J gene is TRBJ2-7, the V gene TRBV7-6; 11 bases align to TRBD1. The CDR3 sequence is CASSLGPRTGGVEQYF. In nucleotides, the CDR3 is TGTGCCAGCAGCTTAGGCCCGCGGACAGGGGGCGTCGAGCAGTACTTC.